This T cell receptor beta chain was observed in a study of shared clonotypes between healthy human individuals. Study as a whole: Two women and a few men aged 18 to 49 served as donors.

Trimming cost V 3 bases and J 7 bases, with 11 bases left between them. Germline loops: CDR1 SGHRS, CDR2 YFSETQ. This CDR3 spans 12 amino acids. General study results and limits: Non-shared clonotypes were found to have lower generation probabilities than the clonotypes that were shared by all four of the sorted-subset donors. Inspection by rarefaction showed sorted-subset sequencing to be incomplete despite large depth. Sampling covered nothing but blood. Tissue TCR repertoires likely differ from those found in blood.

The sample holds one count of this clone. Its antigen is unknown. Method: immunoSEQ multiplex PCR; TCRdb's copy keeps in-frame clones and lacks some. The sample shows some 1 million clones, under 80% of them seen only once. Sequencing was performed on memory CD4+ T cells sorted from blood. Subset specified: CD45RA-negative fraction. The V gene is TRBV5-1, the J gene TRBJ2-7; D is perhaps TRBD1 (6 bases). This receptor was obtained from a man aged 18 to 29 in good health. CDR3 sequence: CASSSQGVEQYF. CDR3 in DNA: TGCGCCAGCAGCTCACAGGGTGTGGAGCAGTACTTC.